Following are 7 T cell receptor beta chains from one sample sequenced in a study of spatial heterogeneity in lung cancer. TCRdb redid the calling of the 5' RACE reads with MiXCR, one entry per CDR3 protein. The sample includes some 96,000 distinct CDR3 sequences, about 4.4% seen only once; the top ten take 21%. Stated time point: sample taken at primary tumor resection. Study conclusions and caveats: Tumoral mutation counts were tracked by counts of expanded intratumoral alpha and beta TCRs.

Their antigens are not known. The material was lung tumor tissue, obtained at surgery. The receptors derive from a male donor with early-stage non-small cell lung cancer.

This clonotype has at least ten counts. V is TRBV29-1 and J is TRBJ1-1; D might be TRBD1 (5 bases). CDR3 length equals 13 residues. Trimming shortened V by 4 bases and J by 0 bases, and 9 bases separated the two germline ends. CDR1 is SQVTM, CDR2 ANQGSEA, per germline. CDR3: CSVAGTLNTEAFF. Written as DNA, the CDR3 is TGCAGCGTTGCCGGGACCCTGAACACTGAAGCTTTCTTT.

In this sample, this clonotype turned up many times. This chain connects TRBV7-9 to TRBJ2-3; 11 bases agree with TRBD2. V lost 1 base, J lost 0 bases, and 3 bases stayed unmatched. The length of the CDR3 is 17 residues. Germline V lookup: CDR1 SEHNR, CDR2 FQNEAQ (reference sequence). The chain's CDR3 is CASSLGGTSGSTDTQYF. For the CDR3, the DNA is TGTGCCAGCAGCTTAGGGGGGACTAGCGGAAGCACAGATACGCAGTATTTT.

This clonotype came up a few times. The genes are TRBV2 and TRBJ1-4; D is unclear. CDR3 length equals 12 residues. Trimming shortened V by 7 bases and J by 6 bases, and 9 bases separated the two germline ends. Germline CDR1 SNHLY, CDR2 FYNNEI. CDR3 nucleotide sequence: TGTGCCAGCAATTACGCCGATGAAAAACTGTTTTTT. Translated: CASNYADEKLFF.

J is TRBJ2-7 and V is TRBV27, with TRBD1 matching over 9 bases. Germline V gene sequence: CDR1 MNHEY, CDR2 SMNVEV (reference sequence). The CDR3 has 17 amino acids. After removal of 5 bases from V and 4 bases from J, the junction contained 15 bases not matched to a gene. The CDR3 loop reads CASSPFSGTGLAYEQYF. Here the CDR3 DNA reads TGTGCCAGCAGTCCTTTTTCCGGGACAGGGCTCGCGTACGAGCAGTACTTC.

This clonotype was recorded many times. The chain links TRBV5-6 to TRBJ1-2; D is ambiguous. CDR1 SGHDT and CDR2 YYEEEE come from the germline V gene. The V end lost 7 bases, the J end lost 0 bases, and 13 bases lay between the germline ends. CDR3 size: 14 residues. In nucleotides, the CDR3 is TGTGCCAGCGCCCAGGCCGGCGCTAACTATGGCTACACCTTC. Residues: CASAQAGANYGYTF. Looking up the rest from reference TRBV5-6 and TRBJ1-2 gives the full variable domain: DAGVTQSPTHLIKTRGQQVTLRCSPKSGHDTVSWYQQALGQGPQFIFQYYEEEERQRGNFPDRFSGHQFPNYSSELNVNALLLGDSALYLCASAQAGANYGYTFGSGTRLTVV.

This clonotype was counted at least ten times. The chain carries TRBV27 and TRBJ2-1; D tentatively reads TRBD1 or TRBD2 (5 bases each). Trimming took off 3 bases at V and 7 bases at J, with 13 bases between the two ends. The CDR3 is 14 amino acids. The germline CDR1 and CDR2 sequences are MNHEY and SMNVEV (reference sequence). CDR3 in amino acids: CASSFLGRENEQFF. The DNA for the CDR3 is TGTGCCAGCAGTTTCTTGGGACGAGAAAATGAGCAGTTCTTC.

This clonotype was seen ten or more times. The CDR3 spells CASSQAGVEEQFF. CDR3 DNA sequence: TGTGCCAGCAGCCAAGCAGGAGTTGAAGAGCAGTTCTTC. The chain uses TRBV3-1 and TRBJ2-1; D remains unclear. V was shortened by 1 base and J by 10 bases, with 11 bases between the two germline ends. The CDR3 sequence is 13 residues long. CDR1 LGHDT and CDR2 YNNKEL come from the germline V gene (reference sequence).